This record covers a single T cell receptor beta chain. The record originates from a study of cytomegalovirus exposure and HLA in healthy donors. 13 Jbeta primers and 60 Vbeta primers were used for the PCR. Using immunoSEQ multiplex PCR, the repertoire was profiled, and TCRdb retains in-frame clones only, with some absent. The data show about 150,000 clones, almost 80% seen once. The CDR3 extends over 14 amino acids. Trimming took 2 bases from V and 1 from J, leaving 6 bases between them. Germline V gives CDR1 MNHEY, CDR2 SVGAGI. The chain has TRBV6-5 and TRBJ1-5; D is possibly TRBD1 (6 bases). The sequence was obtained from a male donor in good health and CMV-seronegative. Sequencing input: PBMCs. The CDR3 nucleotides read TGTGCCAGCAGTTACGACAGGAGCAATCAGCCCCAGCATTTT. Its protein is CASSYDRSNQPQHF.